Presented here are 22 T cell receptor beta chains from one specimen sequenced in a study of T cell responses to AZD1222 COVID-19 vaccine. This table comes from immunoSEQ multiplex PCR, and its TCRdb copy is limited to in-frame clones, with some not included. The sample consists of a few hundred thousand clones, approximately 95% of them appearing once. The sequenced sample was peripheral blood, obtained on day 0 of AZD1222 vaccination. Every receptor here comes from an adult in good health.

This chain connects TRBV29-1 to TRBJ2-6; D is undetermined. Germline V CDR1 and CDR2: SQVTM, ANQGSEA. The CDR3 has 14 residues. Trimming took off 3 bases at V and 2 bases at J, with 8 bases between the two ends. In DNA, the CDR3 is TGCAGCGTTGACGGTGAAACTGGGGCCAACGTCCTGACTTTC. Protein product: CSVDGETGANVLTF.

This sequence joins TRBV7-2 and TRBJ2-7; TRBD2 matches 7 bases. The germline gives CDR1 SGHTA, CDR2 FQGNSA. This CDR3 region has 14 residues. The V segment lost 5 bases and the J segment 2 bases; nucleotides outside the gene matches: 6. CDR3 residues: CASSTRLAPYEQYF. The CDR3 region has the DNA TGTGCCAGCAGCACCCGACTAGCCCCCTACGAGCAGTACTTC.

The chain joins TRBV19 to TRBJ2-1; D is unclear. The V gene lost 9 bases and the J gene lost 0 bases, with 12 bases spanning the gap. The germline gives CDR1 LNHDA, CDR2 SQIVND (reference sequence). The CDR3 has 14 residues. CDR3 protein: CASTPWGSYNEQFF. CDR3 DNA: TGTGCCAGCACCCCGTGGGGCTCCTACAATGAGCAGTTCTTC.

The chain carries TRBV5-1 and TRBJ2-2; D is perhaps TRBD2 (5 bases). Germline assignment: CDR1 SGHRS and CDR2 YFSETQ. The V and J ends lost 6 bases and 0 bases respectively, with 9 bases between them. The CDR3 is 14 residues long. In DNA, the CDR3 is TGCGCCAGCACGCGGGCCGCGAACACCGGGGAGCTGTTTTTT. This encodes CASTRAANTGELFF.

V and J are TRBV3-1 (or the pseudogene TRBV3-2) and TRBJ2-1; the D is unclear. Germline CDR1 is LGHDT and CDR2 is YNNKEL (reference sequence). The CDR3 has 14 amino acids. V was trimmed by 0 bases and J by 7 bases, leaving 10 bases between them. Here the CDR3 DNA reads TGTGCCAGCAGCCAAGATCTGGGTCCAAATGAGCAGTTCTTC. It translates to CASSQDLGPNEQFF.

J is TRBJ1-2 and V is TRBV18; D not certain. This CDR3 has 14 amino acids. Looked up from germline, CDR1 is KGHSH and CDR2 is LQKENI. With 2 bases removed from V and 2 bases from J, the gap between germline ends came to 9 bases. The CDR3 is CASSPNDANYGYTF. The CDR3 coding sequence is TGTGCCAGCTCACCAAATGACGCCAACTATGGCTACACCTTC.

This clone was observed a single time. The V gene is TRBV28, the J gene TRBJ2-7, with 8 bases aligning to TRBD1. V was clipped by 6 bases and J by 2 bases; unmatched bases: 9. The CDR3 contains 15 residues. Germline CDR1 and CDR2: MDHEN and SYDVKM. The CDR3 sequence is CASRRKTGATYEQYF. The CDR3 nucleotides are TGTGCCAGCAGGAGGAAGACAGGGGCTACCTACGAGCAGTACTTC.

The V call is TRBV5-5, the J call TRBJ1-1; 8 bases are a match to TRBD1. This CDR3 has 16 amino acids. Germline V CDR1 and CDR2: SGHKS, YYEKEE (reference sequence). V was clipped by 4 bases and J by 0 bases; unmatched bases: 8. CDR3 in DNA: TGTGCCAGCAGCAAAACCCCGACAGGGGTGAACACTGAAGCTTTCTTT. Its translation: CASSKTPTGVNTEAFF.

The chain couples TRBV2 to TRBJ1-5, with 8 bases lining up with TRBD1. From germline, CDR1 is SNHLY and CDR2 FYNNEI. The junction had 2 bases not matched to a gene; V was cut back by 6 bases and J by 4 bases. The CDR3 is made up of 13 amino acids. The CDR3 here is CASSRGQNQPQHF. The CDR3 DNA is TGTGCCAGCAGCAGGGGGCAGAATCAGCCCCAGCATTTT.

The chain combines TRBV4-2 with TRBJ2-5; D not resolved. Trimming took off 5 bases at V and 5 bases at J, with 15 bases between the two ends. Germline CDR1 is LGHNA and CDR2 is YNFKEQ. This CDR3 has 14 residues. The CDR3 loop is CASSSPPLGETQYF. The CDR3 DNA sequence: TGTGCCAGCAGCTCCCCTCCCCTCGGGGAGACCCAGTACTTC.

The V gene is TRBV6-5, the J gene TRBJ2-2; 8 bases align to TRBD2. CDR1 and CDR2 (germline): MNHEY, SVGAGI. Germline trimming cut 6 bases from V and 5 bases from J; bases unmatched to any gene: 8. There are 15 residues in the CDR3. This chain's CDR3 is CASRLRGGRTGELFF. The DNA for the CDR3 is TGTGCCAGCAGATTACGGGGGGGAAGGACCGGGGAGCTGTTTTTT.

This chain links TRBV29-1 with TRBJ2-3; 7 bases are a match to TRBD1. This CDR3 has 15 amino acids. CDR1 is SQVTM and CDR2 is ANQGSEA in the germline V gene. With 8 bases clipped from V and 3 bases from J, the junction kept 14 bases outside the gene matches. This CDR3 is CSPNEGAKATDTQYF. The CDR3 nucleotides read TGCAGCCCAAATGAGGGGGCCAAAGCAACAGATACGCAGTATTTT.

This sequence joins TRBV7-2 and TRBJ2-7; D ambiguous. Trimming stripped 1 base from V and 4 bases from J, with 11 bases between. The CDR3 sequence is 14 residues long. Germline V gene data show CDR1 as SGHTA and CDR2 as FQGNSA. For the CDR3, the DNA is TGTGCCAGCAGCTTAGGCCGGGCGACTTACGAGCAGTACTTC. Translated, it gives CASSLGRATYEQYF.

The chain couples TRBV14 to TRBJ2-3; the match to TRBD2 covers 7 bases. The CDR3 runs to 15 residues. Germline-derived CDR1 and CDR2 are SGHDN and FVKESK. The ends lost 6 bases at V and 2 bases at J; junction bases unmatched: 8. CDR3 sequence reads: CASRITGGSTDTQYF. CDR3 coding DNA: TGTGCCAGCAGGATAACGGGGGGATCCACAGATACGCAGTATTTT. The variable domain in full, with the rest retrieved from reference TRBV14 and TRBJ2-3, is EAGVTQFPSHSVIEKGQTVTLRCDPISGHDNLYWYRRVMGKEIKFLLHFVKESKQDESGMPNNRFLAERTGGTYSTLKVQPAELEDSGVYFCASRITGGSTDTQYFGPGTRLTVL.

The chain recombines TRBV7-2 with TRBJ2-7; the match to TRBD2 covers 9 bases. CDR3 length: 16 amino acids. With V trimmed by 3 bases and J by 3 bases, 9 bases remained unmatched. Germline V gene data show CDR1 as SGHTA and CDR2 as FQGNSA. In DNA form, the CDR3 reads TGTGCCAGCAGCTTGCTCCGCGGGACTAGCCTCTACGAGCAGTACTTC. Translation gives CASSLLRGTSLYEQYF.

The chain uses TRBV28 and TRBJ2-1; D perhaps matches TRBD1 (5 bases). CDR3 length: 17 residues. The V and J ends lost 5 bases and 7 bases respectively, with 24 bases between them. The V gene's germline CDR1 is MDHEN and CDR2 SYDVKM. The CDR3 reads CASSQTSLLRKGNEQFF. In DNA form, the CDR3 reads TGTGCCAGCAGTCAAACCAGTCTTTTACGCAAGGGGAATGAGCAGTTCTTC.

This clone was seen only once. V usage is TRBV9 and J usage is TRBJ1-2; 9 bases are a match to TRBD1. The CDR3 is made up of 15 amino acids. The V gene's germline CDR1 is SGDLS and CDR2 YYNGEE. Trimming removed 3 bases from V and 8 bases from J; junction bases left unmatched: 11. Written as DNA, the CDR3 is TGTGCCAGCAGCGCCGGGACAGGGAGAGTGGAGGGCTACACCTTC. Translated: CASSAGTGRVEGYTF. Based on the CDR3 plus reference TRBV9 and TRBJ1-2, the full variable domain is DSGVTQTPKHLITATGQRVTLRCSPRSGDLSVYWYQQSLDQGLQFLIQYYNGEERAKGNILERFSAQQFPDLHSELNLSSLELGDSALYFCASSAGTGRVEGYTFGSGTRLTVV.

V and J are TRBV7-2 and TRBJ2-7; no clear D gene. This CDR3 has 13 amino acids. The germline V gene has CDR1 SGHTA and CDR2 FQGNSA. The V end was cut by 8 bases, the J end by 6 bases, with 17 bases between. The chain's CDR3 is CASASLRKSEQYF. DNA of the CDR3: TGTGCCAGCGCATCGTTACGGAAATCCGAGCAGTACTTC.

The chain employs TRBV19 and TRBJ2-5; no clear D gene. The CDR3 extends over 13 amino acids. Germline V gives CDR1 LNHDA, CDR2 SQIVND (reference sequence). V lost 3 bases and J 5 bases, leaving 10 bases between the germline ends. The CDR3 spells CASSIRFDETQYF. DNA of the CDR3: TGTGCCAGTAGTATCCGGTTCGATGAGACCCAGTACTTC.

The chain links TRBV4-2 to TRBJ1-6, with D unclear. The CDR3 has 15 residues. Germline V CDR1 and CDR2: LGHNA, YNFKEQ. Trimming shortened V by 0 bases and J by 3 bases, and 6 bases separated the two germline ends. The CDR3 DNA follows: TGTGCCAGCAGCCAAGATGGGTTCTATAATTCACCCCTCCACTTT. Residues: CASSQDGFYNSPLHF.

The rearrangement links TRBV5-1 to TRBJ1-3, with 7 bases lining up with TRBD1. This CDR3 has 16 amino acids. The germline gives CDR1 SGHRS, CDR2 YFSETQ. J was trimmed by 3 bases and V by 4 bases; bases with no gene match: 10. The CDR3 reads CASSAGGRLSGNTIYF. The CDR3 region has the DNA TGCGCCAGCAGCGCAGGGGGAAGGCTTAGTGGAAACACCATATATTTT.

This chain joins TRBV6-5 and TRBJ1-3; D not certain. Germline CDR1 reads MNHEY; CDR2 reads SVGAGI. Trimming left V 6 bases short and J 4 bases short, with 10 bases between. The CDR3 spans 13 residues. The CDR3 DNA reads TGTGCCAGCAGCCCCCCGGAGGGAAACACCATATATTTT. Protein product: CASSPPEGNTIYF.